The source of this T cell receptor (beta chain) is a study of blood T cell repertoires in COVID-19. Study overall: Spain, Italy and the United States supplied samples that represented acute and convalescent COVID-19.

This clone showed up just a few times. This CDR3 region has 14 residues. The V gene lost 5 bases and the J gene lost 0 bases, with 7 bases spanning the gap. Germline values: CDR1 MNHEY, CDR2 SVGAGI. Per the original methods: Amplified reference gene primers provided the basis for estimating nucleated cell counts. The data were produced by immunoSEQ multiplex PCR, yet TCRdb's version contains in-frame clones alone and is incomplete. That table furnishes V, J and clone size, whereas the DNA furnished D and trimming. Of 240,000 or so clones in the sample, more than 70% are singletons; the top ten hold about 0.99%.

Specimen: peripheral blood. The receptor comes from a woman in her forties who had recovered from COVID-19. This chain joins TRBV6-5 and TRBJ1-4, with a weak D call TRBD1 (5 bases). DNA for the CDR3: TGTGCCAGCAGTACAGGTTCAACTAATGAAAAACTGTTTTTT. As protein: CASSTGSTNEKLFF.